The clone carrying this T cell receptor beta chain showed up just once. Sequenced by immunoSEQ multiplex PCR; TCRdb stores in-frame clones only, minus some. The sample has 35,000 to 55,000 clones; roughly 94% are singletons. The data were taken from a study of OX40 agonist ivuxolimab in advanced cancers. Systemic immunosuppression or autoimmune disease history was grounds to exclude patients. This CDR3 region has 14 residues. The V gene end was trimmed by 4 bases and the J gene end by 7 bases; junction bases not matched to a gene: 8. The V gene's germline CDR1 is MNHEY and CDR2 SMNVEV (reference sequence).

Sequenced here: CD4+ or CD8+ T cells sorted from blood, sampled in a trial of the OX40 agonist ivuxolimab. The chain links TRBV27 to TRBJ2-7, with 9 bases identical to TRBD1. The receptor was isolated from an adult with an advanced solid tumor such as melanoma, head and neck, liver or kidney cancer. This chain's CDR3 is CASSSTGTGIEQYF. The CDR3 bases are TGTGCCAGCAGTTCTACCGGGACAGGGATTGAGCAGTACTTC.